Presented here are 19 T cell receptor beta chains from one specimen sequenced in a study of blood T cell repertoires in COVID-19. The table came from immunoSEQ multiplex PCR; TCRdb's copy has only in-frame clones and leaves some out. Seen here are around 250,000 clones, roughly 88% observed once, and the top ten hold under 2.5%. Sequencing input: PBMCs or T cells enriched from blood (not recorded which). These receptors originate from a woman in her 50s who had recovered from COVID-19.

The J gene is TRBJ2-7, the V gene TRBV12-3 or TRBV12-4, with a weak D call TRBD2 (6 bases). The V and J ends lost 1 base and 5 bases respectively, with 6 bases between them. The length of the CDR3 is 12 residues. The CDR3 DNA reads TGTGCCAGCAGTTTAGGCGGGGACGAGCAGTACTTC. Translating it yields CASSLGGDEQYF.

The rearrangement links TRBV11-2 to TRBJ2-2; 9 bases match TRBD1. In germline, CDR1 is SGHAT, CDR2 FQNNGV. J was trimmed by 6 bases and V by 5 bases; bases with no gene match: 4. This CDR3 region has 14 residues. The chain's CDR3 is CASSRDRAAGELFF. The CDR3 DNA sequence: TGTGCCAGCAGCAGGGACAGGGCGGCCGGGGAGCTGTTTTTT.

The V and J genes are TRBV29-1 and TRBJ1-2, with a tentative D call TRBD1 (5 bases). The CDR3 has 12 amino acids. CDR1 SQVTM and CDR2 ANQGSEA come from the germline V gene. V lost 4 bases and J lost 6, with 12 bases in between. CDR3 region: CSVGGGANGYTF. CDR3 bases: TGCAGCGTTGGGGGAGGGGCAAATGGCTACACCTTC.

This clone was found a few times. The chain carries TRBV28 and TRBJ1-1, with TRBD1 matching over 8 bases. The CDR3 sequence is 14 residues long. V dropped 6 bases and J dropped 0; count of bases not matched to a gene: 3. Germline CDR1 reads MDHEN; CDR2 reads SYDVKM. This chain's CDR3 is CASRRQGMNTEAFF. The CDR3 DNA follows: TGTGCCAGCAGACGACAGGGGATGAACACTGAAGCTTTCTTT.

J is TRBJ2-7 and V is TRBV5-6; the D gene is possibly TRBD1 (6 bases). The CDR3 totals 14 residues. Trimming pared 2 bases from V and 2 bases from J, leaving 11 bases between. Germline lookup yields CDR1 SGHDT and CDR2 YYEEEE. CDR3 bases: TGTGCCAGCAGCTTTTTCGACAGGCCCTACGAGCAGTACTTC. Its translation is CASSFFDRPYEQYF. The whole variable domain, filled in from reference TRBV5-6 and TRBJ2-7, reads DAGVTQSPTHLIKTRGQQVTLRCSPKSGHDTVSWYQQALGQGPQFIFQYYEEEERQRGNFPDRFSGHQFPNYSSELNVNALLLGDSALYLCASSFFDRPYEQYFGPGTRLTVT.

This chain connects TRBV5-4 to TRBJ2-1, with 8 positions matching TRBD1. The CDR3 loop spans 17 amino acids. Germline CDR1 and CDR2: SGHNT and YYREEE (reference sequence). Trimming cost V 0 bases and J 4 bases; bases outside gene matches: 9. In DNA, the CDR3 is TGTGCCAGCAGCTTGGAGATCGACAGGGGAGCATACAATGAGCAGTTCTTC. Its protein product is CASSLEIDRGAYNEQFF.

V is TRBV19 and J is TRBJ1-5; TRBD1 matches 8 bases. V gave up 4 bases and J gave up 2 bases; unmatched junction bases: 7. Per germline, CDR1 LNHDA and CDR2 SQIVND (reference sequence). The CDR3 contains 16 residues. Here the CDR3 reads CASSKRQGMGNQPQHF. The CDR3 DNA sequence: TGTGCCAGTAGTAAGAGACAGGGGATGGGCAATCAGCCCCAGCATTTT. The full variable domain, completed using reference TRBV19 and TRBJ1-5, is DGGITQSPKYLFRKEGQNVTLSCEQNLNHDAMYWYRQDPGQGLRLIYYSQIVNDFQKGDIAEGYSVSREKKESFPLTVTSAQKNPTAFYLCASSKRQGMGNQPQHFGDGTRLSIL.

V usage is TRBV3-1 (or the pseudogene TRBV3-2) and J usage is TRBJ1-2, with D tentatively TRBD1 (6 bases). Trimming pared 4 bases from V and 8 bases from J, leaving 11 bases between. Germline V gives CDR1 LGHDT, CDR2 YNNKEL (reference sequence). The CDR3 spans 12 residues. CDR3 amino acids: CASSPDRRGYTF. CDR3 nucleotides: TGTGCCAGCAGCCCCGACAGGCGGGGCTACACCTTC.

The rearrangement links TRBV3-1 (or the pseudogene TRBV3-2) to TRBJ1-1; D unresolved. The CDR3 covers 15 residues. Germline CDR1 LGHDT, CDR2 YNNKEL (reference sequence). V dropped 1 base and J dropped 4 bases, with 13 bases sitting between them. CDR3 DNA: TGTGCCAGCAGCCAAGGTCTCAGAGGAGGCACTGAAGCTTTCTTT. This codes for CASSQGLRGGTEAFF.

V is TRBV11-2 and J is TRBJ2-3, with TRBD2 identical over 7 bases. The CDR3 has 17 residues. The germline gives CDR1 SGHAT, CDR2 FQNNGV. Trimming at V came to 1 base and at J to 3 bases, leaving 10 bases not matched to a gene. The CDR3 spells CASSLGQGGRRTDTQYF. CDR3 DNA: TGTGCCAGCAGCTTAGGTCAGGGCGGGAGAAGGACAGATACGCAGTATTTT.

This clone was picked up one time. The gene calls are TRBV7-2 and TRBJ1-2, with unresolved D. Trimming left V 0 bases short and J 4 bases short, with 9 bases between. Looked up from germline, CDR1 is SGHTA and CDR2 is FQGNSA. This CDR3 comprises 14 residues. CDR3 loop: CASSLAWESYGYTF. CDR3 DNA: TGTGCCAGCAGCTTAGCGTGGGAGAGCTATGGCTACACCTTC.

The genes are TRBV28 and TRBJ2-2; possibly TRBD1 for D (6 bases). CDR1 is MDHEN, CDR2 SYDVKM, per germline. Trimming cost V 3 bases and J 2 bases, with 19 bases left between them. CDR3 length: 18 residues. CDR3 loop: CASSFPITGTTNTGELFF. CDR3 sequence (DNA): TGTGCCAGCAGTTTCCCTATAACCGGGACAACTAACACCGGGGAGCTGTTTTTT.

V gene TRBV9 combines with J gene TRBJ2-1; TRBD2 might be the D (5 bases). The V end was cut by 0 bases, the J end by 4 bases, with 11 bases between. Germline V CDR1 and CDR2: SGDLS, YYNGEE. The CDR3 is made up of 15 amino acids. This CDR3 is CASSVDGIHYNEQFF. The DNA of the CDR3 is TGTGCCAGCAGCGTAGACGGGATTCATTACAATGAGCAGTTCTTC.

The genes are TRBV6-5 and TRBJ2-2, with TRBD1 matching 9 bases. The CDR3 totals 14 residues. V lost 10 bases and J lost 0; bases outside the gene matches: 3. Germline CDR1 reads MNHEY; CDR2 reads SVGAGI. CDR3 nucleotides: TGTGCCACCCGGACAGGGGCGAACACCGGGGAGCTGTTTTTT. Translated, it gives CATRTGANTGELFF.

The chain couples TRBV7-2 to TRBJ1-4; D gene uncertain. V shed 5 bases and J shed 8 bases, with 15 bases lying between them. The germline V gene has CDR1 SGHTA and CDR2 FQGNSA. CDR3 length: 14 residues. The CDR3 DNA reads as TGTGCCAGCAGCCTAAGCGGAGGGTTAGAAAAACTGTTTTTT. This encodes CASSLSGGLEKLFF. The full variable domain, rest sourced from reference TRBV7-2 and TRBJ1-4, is GAGVSQSPSNKVTEKGKDVELRCDPISGHTALYWYRQSLGQGLEFLIYFQGNSAPDKSGLPSDRFSAERTGGSVSTLTIQRTQQEDSAVYLCASSLSGGLEKLFFGSGTQLSVL.

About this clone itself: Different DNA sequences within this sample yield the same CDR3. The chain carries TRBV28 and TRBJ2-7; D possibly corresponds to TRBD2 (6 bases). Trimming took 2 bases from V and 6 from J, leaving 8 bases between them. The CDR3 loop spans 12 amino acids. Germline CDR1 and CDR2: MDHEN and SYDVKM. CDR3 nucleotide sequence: TGTGCCAGCAGTTTAACTAGCTCCGAGCAGTACTTC. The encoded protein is CASSLTSSEQYF.

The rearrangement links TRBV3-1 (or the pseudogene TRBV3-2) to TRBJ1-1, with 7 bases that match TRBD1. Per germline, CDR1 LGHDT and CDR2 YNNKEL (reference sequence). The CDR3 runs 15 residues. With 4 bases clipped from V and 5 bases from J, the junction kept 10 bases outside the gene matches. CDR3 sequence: CASSLYPAGGTEAFF. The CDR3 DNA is TGTGCCAGCAGCCTATATCCCGCAGGGGGGACTGAAGCTTTCTTT.

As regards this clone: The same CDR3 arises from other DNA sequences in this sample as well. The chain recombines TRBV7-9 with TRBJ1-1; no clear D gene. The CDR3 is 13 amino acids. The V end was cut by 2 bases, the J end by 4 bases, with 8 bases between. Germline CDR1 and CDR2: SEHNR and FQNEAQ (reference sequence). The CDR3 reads CASSLRGGTEAFF. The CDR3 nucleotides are TGTGCCAGCAGCTTACGTGGAGGCACTGAAGCTTTCTTT.

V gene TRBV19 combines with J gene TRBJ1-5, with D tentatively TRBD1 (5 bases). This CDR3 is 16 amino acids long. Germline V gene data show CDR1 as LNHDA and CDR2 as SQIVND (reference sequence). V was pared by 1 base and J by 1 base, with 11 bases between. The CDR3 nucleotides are TGTGCCAGTAGTATAGTTCCCCAGGGCAGCAATCAGCCCCAGCATTTT. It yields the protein CASSIVPQGSNQPQHF. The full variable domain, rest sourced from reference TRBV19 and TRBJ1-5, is DGGITQSPKYLFRKEGQNVTLSCEQNLNHDAMYWYRQDPGQGLRLIYYSQIVNDFQKGDIAEGYSVSREKKESFPLTVTSAQKNPTAFYLCASSIVPQGSNQPQHFGDGTRLSIL.